This TCR beta chain originates from a study of blood T cell repertoires in COVID-19 (dated by TCRdb to 2018 to 2021). About the full investigation: The collaborator samples originated in the United States, Italy and Spain and spanned the acute and convalescent phases of COVID-19. The dataset comprised deeply sampled blood TCRbeta repertoires from subjects exposed to, actively infected with, or recovered from COVID-19. A de-identified subject ID, COVID-19 status, age in years and sex were almost always included in the sample metadata. Where available, HLA class I and class II types were obtained from metadata supplied by the sample provider rather than from assay-based typing. A freely available public database, intended as a resource for researchers studying the immune response to SARS-CoV-2, is where the repertoires were released. The samples were drawn from the first 160 participants of the ongoing ImmuneRACE study and from about 1,200 subjects provided by 6 global collaborators. The material from the prospective study consisted of cDNA or gDNA derived from T cells, B-cell-depleted T cells, or PBMCs.

TCRbeta CDR3 regions were amplified from genomic DNA by means of the immunoSEQ Assay, a bias-controlled multiplex PCR. Turning to the authors' computational methods: The number of nucleated cells in each sample was estimated from the amplification of reference gene primers within the assay. To quantify the absolute abundance of each unique TCRbeta CDR3 rearrangement, sequence reads were collapsed and filtered. For each sample, productive Simpson clonality was calculated as the square root of Simpson's diversity index over productive rearrangements. TCRdb obtained this table from immuneACCESS and retained in-frame rearrangements with V and J assigned. These tables miss some clones; where compared with another copy, unresolved V genes account for less than half of the shortfall, and the remainder is unexplained. The V and J calls and clone size come from that table; D and trimming were worked out from the DNA. The table for this sample lists about 91,000 clones; roughly four fifths of them were counted only once. About 7% of the sample is held by the ten biggest clonotypes.

As to this clone: The antigen this receptor binds is unknown. Base qualities were left out, and no much larger clone turns up one base away. Other DNA variants within this sample encode the same CDR3.

The paper as a whole reports these results and caveats: The amount of clinical and demographic metadata varied by source and participant and was provided uncurated.

Collaborating institutions collected whole blood in K2EDTA tubes following their own protocols. For TCRbeta analysis, collaborators shipped samples as frozen whole blood, isolated PBMCs, or DNA extracted from either of those sample types. The V end gives up 0 bases and the J end 3 bases, leaving 1 base in the junction not matched to a gene. Looking up the germline V gene yields CDR1 MNHEY and CDR2 SVGAGI. Spanning cysteine to phenylalanine, the CDR3 consists of 14 amino acids. The only DNA kept is the CDR3, 42 bases in frame from the first base. The sample taken for sequencing was peripheral blood. The chain uses TRBV6-5 and TRBJ2-5; 7 middle bases align to TRBD2. The TCR comes from a man in his forties or fifties with active or convalescent COVID-19. The encoded CDR3 is CASSYSGGKETQYF. In nucleotide form, the sequence is TGTGCCAGCAGTTACTCGGGGGGGAAAGAGACCCAGTACTTC.